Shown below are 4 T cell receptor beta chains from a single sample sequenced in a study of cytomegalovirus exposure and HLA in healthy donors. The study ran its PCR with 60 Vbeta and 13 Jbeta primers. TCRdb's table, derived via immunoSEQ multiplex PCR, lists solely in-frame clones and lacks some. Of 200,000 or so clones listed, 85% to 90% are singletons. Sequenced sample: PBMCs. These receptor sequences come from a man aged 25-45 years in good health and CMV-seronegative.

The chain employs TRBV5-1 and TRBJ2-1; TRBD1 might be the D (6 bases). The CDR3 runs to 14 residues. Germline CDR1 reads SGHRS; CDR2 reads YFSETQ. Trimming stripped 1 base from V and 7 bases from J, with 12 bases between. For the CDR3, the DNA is TGCGCCAGCAGCTTGACAGGGTTGAGTAATGAGCAGTTCTTC. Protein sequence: CASSLTGLSNEQFF.

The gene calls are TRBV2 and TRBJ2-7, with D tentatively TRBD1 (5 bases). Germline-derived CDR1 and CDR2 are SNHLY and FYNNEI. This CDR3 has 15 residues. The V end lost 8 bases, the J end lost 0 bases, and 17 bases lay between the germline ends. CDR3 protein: CASRSRQISSYEQYF. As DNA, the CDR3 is TGTGCCAGCCGCTCTCGACAGATTAGCTCCTACGAGCAGTACTTC.

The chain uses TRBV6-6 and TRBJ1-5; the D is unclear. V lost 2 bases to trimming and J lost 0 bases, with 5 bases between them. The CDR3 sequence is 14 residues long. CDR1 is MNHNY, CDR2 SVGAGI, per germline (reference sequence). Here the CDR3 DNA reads TGTGCCAGCAGTTACATCAATAGCAATCAGCCCCAGCATTTT. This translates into CASSYINSNQPQHF.

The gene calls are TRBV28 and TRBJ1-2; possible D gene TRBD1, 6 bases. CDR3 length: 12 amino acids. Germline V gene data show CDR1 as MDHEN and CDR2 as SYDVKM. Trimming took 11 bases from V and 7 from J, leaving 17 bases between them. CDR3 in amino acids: CAAMGLQGGYTF. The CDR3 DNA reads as TGTGCCGCCATGGGATTACAGGGTGGCTACACCTTC.